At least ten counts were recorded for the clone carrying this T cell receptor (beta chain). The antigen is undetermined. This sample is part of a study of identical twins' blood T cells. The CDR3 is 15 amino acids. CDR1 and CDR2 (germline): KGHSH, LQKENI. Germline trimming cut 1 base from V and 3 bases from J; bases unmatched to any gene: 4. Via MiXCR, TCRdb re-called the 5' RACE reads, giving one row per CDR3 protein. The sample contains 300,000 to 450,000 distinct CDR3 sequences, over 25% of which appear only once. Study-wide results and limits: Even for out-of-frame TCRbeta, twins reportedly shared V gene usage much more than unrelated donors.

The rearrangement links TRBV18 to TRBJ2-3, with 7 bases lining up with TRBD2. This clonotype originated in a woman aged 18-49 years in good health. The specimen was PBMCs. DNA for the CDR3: TGTGCCAGCTCACCACGGCTAGCGGATACAGATACGCAGTATTTT. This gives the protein CASSPRLADTDTQYF.